The 24 T cell receptor beta chains given below trace back to one sample, sequenced in a study of spatial heterogeneity in lung cancer. Described time point: sample taken at primary tumor resection. TCRdb reprocessed the 5' RACE reads via MiXCR and lists one record per CDR3 protein. The table includes over a thousand distinct CDR3 sequences, around 38% detected once. Sample: normal lung tissue next to the tumor, taken at surgery. These receptors came from a male donor with early-stage non-small cell lung cancer.

By its share, this clonotype is large (0.1 to 1%). The V and J genes are TRBV19 and TRBJ1-5, with D unclear. In germline, CDR1 is LNHDA, CDR2 SQIVND (reference sequence). The germline V and J ends were trimmed by 8 bases and 1 base, with 9 bases remaining between them. The CDR3 runs 13 residues. The chain's CDR3 is CASPPWSNQPQHF. Here the CDR3 DNA reads TGTGCCAGTCCCCCCTGGAGCAATCAGCCCCAGCATTTT.

CDR3 residues: CASSFLHPGRAGYNEQFF. The DNA of the CDR3 is TGTGCCAGCAGTTTCCTACACCCGGGGAGGGCGGGGTACAATGAGCAGTTCTTC. The chain is built from TRBV28 and TRBJ2-1, with 7 positions matching TRBD2. This CDR3 region has 18 residues. The V and J ends lost 3 bases and 4 bases, in that order; junction bases with no gene match: 15. The germline V gene encodes CDR1 MDHEN and CDR2 SYDVKM.

This clonotype has just a few counts. The rearrangement joins TRBV16 to TRBJ1-1, with 8 bases fitting TRBD1. V lost 4 bases, J lost 11 bases, and 9 bases stayed unmatched. Germline values: CDR1 KGHSY, CDR2 FQNENV. The CDR3 runs to 13 residues. This CDR3 reads CASSLDRGGNAFF. DNA of the CDR3: TGTGCCAGCAGCCTAGACAGGGGCGGGAATGCTTTCTTT.

This rearrangement joins TRBV5-1 to TRBJ1-4, with 7 bases aligning to TRBD1. V was pared by 4 bases and J by 2 bases, with 5 bases of the junction left unmatched. The CDR3 has 15 residues. Germline values: CDR1 SGHRS, CDR2 YFSETQ. This chain's CDR3 is CASSPEGATNEKLFF. The DNA of the CDR3 is TGCGCCAGCAGCCCTGAGGGGGCCACTAATGAAAAACTGTTTTTT.

The gene calls are TRBV12-3 or TRBV12-4 and TRBJ1-5; D not resolved. Trimming removed 7 bases from V and 1 base from J, with 11 bases in between. The CDR3 covers 14 residues. CDR3 region: CASTYIDSNQPQHF. CDR3 bases: TGTGCCAGCACCTACATCGACAGCAATCAGCCCCAGCATTTT.

Comments on this clonotype: One junction end disagrees with the germline gene, perhaps due to a read error. J is TRBJ2-5 and V is TRBV7-7; maybe TRBD1 (6 bases). CDR3 length equals 14 residues. Germline-derived CDR1 and CDR2 are SSHAT and FNYEAQ (reference sequence). The CDR3 sequence: CASSSGTRRETQYF. Here the CDR3 DNA reads TGTGCTAGCAGCTCCGGGACACGCAGGGAGACCCAGTACTTC.

By proportion, this clonotype is large. This chain joins TRBV6-5 and TRBJ1-2; weak D call: TRBD1 (5 bases). The CDR3 has 15 amino acids. With 7 bases removed from V and 4 bases from J, the gap between germline ends came to 19 bases. The V gene's germline CDR1 is MNHEY and CDR2 SVGAGI. In nucleotides, the CDR3 is TGTGCCAGCAAAGTTAAGGACACCTACCGCTATGGCTACACCTTC. Translating it yields CASKVKDTYRYGYTF.

This clonotype was detected only a few times. The V call is TRBV12-3 or TRBV12-4, the J call TRBJ1-1; D perhaps matches TRBD1 (6 bases). The V end lost 3 bases, the J end lost 1 base, and 9 bases lay between the germline ends. This CDR3 has 14 amino acids. Here the CDR3 reads CASSFGGQNTEAFF. The CDR3 DNA sequence: TGTGCCAGCAGTTTCGGGGGACAGAACACTGAAGCTTTCTTT.

This rearrangement joins TRBV6-2 or TRBV6-3 to TRBJ2-3; D remains ambiguous. Germline lookup yields CDR1 MNHEY and CDR2 SVGEGT. CDR3 length: 13 residues. The ends were cut back, 6 bases at V and 5 bases at J, with 12 bases in the middle. Here the CDR3 reads CASSDPQVDTQYF. The CDR3 DNA reads TGTGCCAGCAGCGATCCTCAAGTAGATACGCAGTATTTT.

V usage is TRBV4-2 and J usage is TRBJ2-1, with D unclear. The CDR3 spans 15 residues. From germline, CDR1 is LGHNA and CDR2 YNFKEQ. The V gene lost 0 bases and the J gene lost 10 bases, with 16 bases spanning the gap. The CDR3 DNA reads TGTGCCAGCAGCCAAGAAGGATTCGGCTCGATAGAGCAGTTCTTC. Translated, it gives CASSQEGFGSIEQFF.

In its sample, this clonotype ranks as medium-sized. CDR3 region: CSVATGQGTDTQYF. CDR3 nucleotides: TGCAGCGTTGCGACAGGACAGGGCACAGATACGCAGTATTTT. The genes are TRBV29-1 and TRBJ2-3; 7 bases are shared with TRBD1. Trimming took 4 bases from V and 1 from J; bases not matched to a gene: 5. In germline, CDR1 is SQVTM, CDR2 ANQGSEA. The CDR3 runs 14 residues.

The rearrangement links TRBV20-1 to TRBJ2-2; 13 nucleotides match TRBD2. Germline V lookup: CDR1 DFQATT, CDR2 SNEGSKA (reference sequence). J gave up 3 bases and V 1 base, and 2 bases lay outside the gene matches. The CDR3 is 16 amino acids. As DNA, the CDR3 is TGCAGTGCTAGAGGTGGACTAGCGGGGGACACCGGGGAGCTGTTTTTT. It translates to CSARGGLAGDTGELFF.

By frequency in the sample, this clonotype is large (0.1 to 1%). The chain employs TRBV6-1 and TRBJ2-7, with unresolved D. The germline V and J ends were trimmed by 4 bases and 0 bases, with 4 bases remaining between them. CDR3 length equals 12 residues. CDR1 is MNHNS and CDR2 is SASEGT in the germline V gene. The CDR3 sequence: CASSGDSYEQYF. CDR3 DNA sequence: TGTGCCAGCAGTGGAGACTCCTACGAGCAGTACTTC.

In this sample, this clonotype turned up a few times. V gene TRBV7-2 combines with J gene TRBJ1-1; D gene unclear. CDR1 is SGHTA and CDR2 is FQGNSA in the germline V gene. The CDR3 extends over 12 amino acids. Trimming left V 6 bases short and J 12 bases short, with 17 bases between. Here the CDR3 reads CASRSWSSRTFF. CDR3 sequence (DNA): TGTGCCAGCAGATCCTGGTCAAGCAGAACTTTCTTT.

Within the sample, this clonotype is large. The chain recombines TRBV11-2 with TRBJ2-5; D is unresolved. Trimming shortened V by 5 bases and J by 0 bases, and 7 bases separated the two germline ends. The CDR3 loop spans 13 amino acids. CDR1 SGHAT and CDR2 FQNNGV come from the germline V gene. CDR3 sequence (DNA): TGTGCCAGCAGCCCAAGGGACCAAGAGACCCAGTACTTC. Encoded protein: CASSPRDQETQYF.

In this sample, this clonotype is large. The gene calls are TRBV6-5 and TRBJ2-1, with a weak D call TRBD2 (6 bases). V lost 8 bases and J 5 bases, leaving 16 bases between the germline ends. The germline V gene has CDR1 MNHEY and CDR2 SVGAGI. The CDR3 runs to 14 residues. CDR3: CASGLLAANNEQFF. DNA of the CDR3: TGTGCCAGCGGGTTATTAGCGGCGAACAATGAGCAGTTCTTC.

This chain joins TRBV20-1 and TRBJ2-7, with D possibly being TRBD1 or TRBD2 (5 bases each). Looked up from germline, CDR1 is DFQATT and CDR2 is SNEGSKA (reference sequence). The CDR3 spans 14 residues. V was clipped by 3 bases and J by 5 bases, with 17 bases between them. This chain's CDR3 is CSASPPVGDDEQYF. The CDR3 DNA sequence: TGCAGTGCTAGCCCCCCAGTCGGGGACGACGAGCAGTACTTC.

This clonotype was observed a few times. The V call is TRBV6-1, the J call TRBJ1-2, with D unclear. Germline V gene sequence: CDR1 MNHNS, CDR2 SASEGT. Trimming stripped 8 bases from V and 3 bases from J, with 13 bases between. The CDR3 spans 13 residues. The CDR3 sequence is CASWATEDYGYTF. Written as DNA, the CDR3 is TGTGCCAGCTGGGCAACAGAGGACTATGGCTACACCTTC.

This clonotype was found a few times. Germline is not matched at one junction end, which may reflect a read error. The chain links TRBV7-2 to TRBJ2-7; D is perhaps TRBD1 (5 bases). Germline CDR1 reads SGHTA; CDR2 reads FQGNSA. The CDR3 runs to 16 residues. CDR3 loop: CAGSLVLGPFSYEQYF. For the CDR3, the DNA is TGTGCCGGCAGCTTAGTACTGGGGCCCTTCTCCTACGAGCAGTACTTC.

This chain connects TRBV6-2 or TRBV6-3 to TRBJ1-1; no clear D gene. CDR3 length equals 13 residues. The V gene's germline CDR1 is MNHEY and CDR2 SVGEGT. V lost 6 bases to trimming and J lost 0 bases, with 8 bases between them. CDR3 sequence reads: CASRVLLNTEAFF. CDR3 DNA: TGTGCCAGCAGGGTCCTTCTGAACACTGAAGCTTTCTTT.

V is TRBV2 and J is TRBJ2-3; 7 bases map to TRBD2. After removal of 8 bases from V and 5 bases from J, the junction contained 7 bases not matched to a gene. The CDR3 extends over 13 amino acids. Germline V lookup: CDR1 SNHLY, CDR2 FYNNEI. For the CDR3, the DNA is TGTGCCAGCGGGACTACCTCGGGAGATACGCAGTATTTT. Residues: CASGTTSGDTQYF.

CDR3 in amino acids: CASSPQTGTNQPQHF. Written as DNA, the CDR3 is TGTGCCAGCAGTCCCCAGACAGGGACCAATCAGCCCCAGCATTTT. The V call is TRBV28, the J call TRBJ1-5; 7 bases match TRBD1. V shed 5 bases, J shed 3 bases, and the junction held 7 bases outside the gene matches. Looked up from germline, CDR1 is MDHEN and CDR2 is SYDVKM. The CDR3 is 15 residues long.

J is TRBJ2-2 and V is TRBV28; 7 bases fit TRBD1. V lost 9 bases to trimming and J lost 2 bases; unmatched junction nucleotides: 12. Germline V gene data show CDR1 as MDHEN and CDR2 as SYDVKM. CDR3 length: 16 amino acids. This CDR3 is CASPPAGTANTGELFF. The DNA of the CDR3 is TGTGCCAGTCCCCCGGCCGGGACAGCTAACACCGGGGAGCTGTTTTTT.

By share of the sample, this clonotype is large (0.1 to 1%). Germline is not matched at one junction end, which may reflect a read error. This chain connects TRBV2 to TRBJ2-3, with D maybe TRBD2 (5 bases). Germline CDR1 and CDR2: SNHLY and FYNNEI. The CDR3 is 13 amino acids. The CDR3 DNA is TGTGCCAGCAGTGAAGCGCTTAGGCCTCGGCGGGATTTT. It translates to CASSEALRPRRDF.